These 20 T cell receptor beta chains share one sample of origin, sequenced in a study of HIV-infected patients and healthy controls. No cell fractionation was done, so the repertoire covers all unsorted peripheral blood T cells. cDNA was made from about 500 ng RNA using alpha and beta constant primers. Separate chain-specific third strand synthesis with multiplexing indices produced the alpha and beta libraries. Using its own MiXCR run on the 5' RACE reads, TCRdb lists one record per CDR3 protein. Seen here are under 10,000 distinct CDR3 sequences, around 5.8% observed once, and the top ten hold 7.7%. The sample consisted of blood. The receptors shown here come from an adult in good health.

Ten or more counts support this clonotype. This rearrangement joins TRBV20-1 to TRBJ2-3; the D is unclear. The germline V gene encodes CDR1 DFQATT and CDR2 SNEGSKA (reference sequence). The CDR3 is 14 amino acids. In DNA, the CDR3 is TGCAGCCCCACCCAGCCCGTGGGGACAGATACGCAGTATTTT. This codes for CSPTQPVGTDTQYF.

Ten or more counts support this clonotype. V gene TRBV20-1 combines with J gene TRBJ2-7; perhaps TRBD2 as D (6 bases). V dropped 5 bases and J dropped 0 bases, with 14 bases sitting between them. This CDR3 spans 14 amino acids. The germline V gene encodes CDR1 DFQATT and CDR2 SNEGSKA (reference sequence). In DNA, the CDR3 is TGCAGTGCTCGGATACTAGCTACCTCCTACGAGCAGTACTTC. Translation gives CSARILATSYEQYF.

This clonotype was detected a few times. The V call is TRBV11-3, the J call TRBJ2-5; perhaps TRBD2 as D (5 bases). The germline gives CDR1 SGHNT, CDR2 YENEEA. The CDR3 runs to 13 residues. V was clipped by 8 bases and J by 2 bases, with 12 bases between them. This CDR3 reads CASSASIQETQYF. CDR3 nucleotides: TGTGCCAGCTCGGCTAGCATTCAAGAGACCCAGTACTTC.

This clonotype is classed as medium-sized. V gene TRBV7-2 combines with J gene TRBJ2-3; weak D call: TRBD2 (6 bases). Germline loops: CDR1 SGHTA, CDR2 FQGNSA. The V end lost 1 base, the J end lost 4 bases, and 12 bases lay between the germline ends. The CDR3 length is 15 residues. The DNA for the CDR3 is TGTGCCAGCAGCTTAGGGTTCTGGGAGGCAGATACGCAGTATTTT. Translation gives CASSLGFWEADTQYF.

This clonotype was detected many times. The gene calls are TRBV20-1 and TRBJ2-2; no clear D gene. The CDR3 consists of 13 residues. Germline values: CDR1 DFQATT, CDR2 SNEGSKA (reference sequence). V was shortened by 1 base and J by 6 bases, with 9 bases between the two germline ends. The CDR3 nucleotides are TGCAGTGCTAGAGGGCAGAGCTCCGGGGAGCTGTTTTTT. It yields the protein CSARGQSSGELFF.

This clonotype is deemed medium-sized. V gene TRBV6-5 combines with J gene TRBJ2-7; TRBD2 agrees at 10 bases. The V gene end was trimmed by 6 bases and the J gene end by 3 bases; junction bases not matched to a gene: 5. CDR3 size: 14 residues. Germline V gives CDR1 MNHEY, CDR2 SVGAGI. The CDR3, as DNA: TGTGCCAGCAGCAAGCGGGAGGGGTACTACGAGCAGTACTTC. It yields the protein CASSKREGYYEQYF.

In its sample, this clonotype ranks as medium-sized (0.01 to 0.1%). This chain uses TRBV20-1 with TRBJ2-3, with D possibly matching TRBD2 (5 bases). Looked up from germline, CDR1 is DFQATT and CDR2 is SNEGSKA (reference sequence). There are 13 residues in the CDR3. The germline V and J ends were trimmed by 6 bases and 5 bases, with 15 bases remaining between them. The CDR3 here is CSAHVGGQDTQYF. The CDR3 DNA sequence: TGCAGTGCGCATGTTGGAGGCCAAGATACGCAGTATTTT.

This clonotype has a count of ten or more. The gene calls are TRBV11-3 and TRBJ2-1; 7 nucleotides agree with TRBD2. With 5 bases clipped from V and 10 bases from J, the junction kept 11 bases outside the gene matches. Germline V gene data show CDR1 as SGHNT and CDR2 as YENEEA. There are 14 residues in the CDR3. This CDR3 reads CASSQSTGTTEQFF. In nucleotides, the CDR3 is TGTGCCAGCAGCCAATCTACCGGGACTACCGAGCAGTTCTTC. The full variable domain, completed using reference TRBV11-3 and TRBJ2-1, is EAGVVQSPRYKIIEKKQPVAFWCNPISGHNTLYWYLQNLGQGPELLIRYENEEAVDDSQLPKDRFSAERLKGVDSTLKIQPAELGDSAVYLCASSQSTGTTEQFFGPGTRLTVL.

In this sample, this clonotype is medium-sized. The genes are TRBV28 and TRBJ1-4; 10 positions agree with TRBD1. This CDR3 contains 16 residues. From germline, CDR1 is MDHEN and CDR2 SYDVKM. Trimming took 3 bases from V and 3 from J; bases not matched to a gene: 4. CDR3 coding DNA: TGTGCCAGCAGTTTGGCCGGGACAGGGGCTAATGAAAAACTGTTTTTT. Translating gives CASSLAGTGANEKLFF.

This clonotype was recorded at least ten times. The DNA of the CDR3 is TGTGCCAGCTCACCCGACAGCAACTATGGCTACACCTTC. Amino acid sequence: CASSPDSNYGYTF. This rearrangement joins TRBV18 to TRBJ1-2; D might be TRBD1 (5 bases). Germline-derived CDR1 and CDR2 are KGHSH and LQKENI. There are 13 residues in the CDR3. V dropped 3 bases and J dropped 2 bases, with 7 bases sitting between them.

By its share, this clonotype is medium-sized. The rearrangement joins TRBV20-1 to TRBJ2-6, with 7 bases lining up with TRBD1. CDR1 DFQATT and CDR2 SNEGSKA come from the germline V gene (reference sequence). The length of the CDR3 is 21 residues. V lost 0 bases, J lost 0 bases, and 17 bases stayed unmatched. The CDR3 loop is CSARDQILQGSFSSGANVLTF. CDR3 coding DNA: TGCAGTGCTAGAGATCAGATATTACAGGGGTCTTTCAGCTCTGGGGCCAACGTCCTGACTTTC.

By proportion, this clonotype is medium-sized. This chain joins TRBV20-1 and TRBJ1-3; 7 bases fit TRBD1. The CDR3 totals 14 residues. CDR1 DFQATT and CDR2 SNEGSKA come from the germline V gene (reference sequence). The V and J ends lost 6 bases and 2 bases, in that order; junction bases with no gene match: 7. The CDR3 region has the DNA TGCAGTGCCACCGACAGGGCGGCTGGAAACACCATATATTTT. It encodes CSATDRAAGNTIYF.

Ten or more counts support this clonotype. The chain has TRBV20-1 and TRBJ2-5; tentatively, D is TRBD1 (6 bases). The CDR3 length is 14 residues. V was trimmed by 8 bases and J by 2 bases, leaving 18 bases between them. Germline values: CDR1 DFQATT, CDR2 SNEGSKA (reference sequence). CDR3 sequence: CSTPSKTGQETQYF. CDR3 DNA: TGCAGTACCCCTTCTAAGACAGGTCAAGAGACCCAGTACTTC.

In its sample, this clonotype is medium-sized. V usage is TRBV6-1 and J usage is TRBJ2-1; 10 nucleotides align to TRBD2. CDR3 length equals 13 residues. Unmatched junction bases numbered 3, after V lost 4 bases and J lost 9 bases. Germline V lookup: CDR1 MNHNS, CDR2 SASEGT. The CDR3 coding sequence is TGTGCCAGCAGTGTGGGACTAGCGTTTGAGCAGTTCTTC. Its protein product is CASSVGLAFEQFF.

This clonotype counts as medium-sized. This chain connects TRBV5-1 to TRBJ1-1, with 7 bases lining up with TRBD1. Trimming took 0 bases from V and 0 from J; bases not matched to a gene: 2. Germline assignment: CDR1 SGHRS and CDR2 YFSETQ. This CDR3 is built from 15 residues. CDR3 bases: TGCGCCAGCAGCTTGGACAGGGGTATGAACACTGAAGCTTTCTTT. It specifies CASSLDRGMNTEAFF.

This clonotype occurred a few times. The rearrangement uses TRBV2 and TRBJ2-3, with D uncertain. CDR3 length equals 12 residues. The V end lost 4 bases, the J end lost 3 bases, and 5 bases lay between the germline ends. The germline CDR1 and CDR2 sequences are SNHLY and FYNNEI. CDR3 nucleotides: TGTGCCAGCAGTGCGGAGACAGATACGCAGTATTTT. This translates into CASSAETDTQYF. Using reference TRBV2 and TRBJ2-3 for the parts outside the CDR3, the full variable domain is EPEVTQTPSHQVTQMGQEVILRCVPISNHLYFYWYRQILGQKVEFLVSFYNNEISEKSEIFDDQFSVERPDGSNFTLKIRSTKLEDSAMYFCASSAETDTQYFGPGTRLTVL.

This clonotype rates as medium-sized. J is TRBJ1-2 and V is TRBV7-8, with D tentatively TRBD1 (5 bases). V was cut by 2 bases and J by 8 bases, with 18 bases left in between. The CDR3 is made up of 15 amino acids. Germline V lookup: CDR1 SGHVS, CDR2 FQNEAQ. For the CDR3, the DNA is TGTGCCAGCAGCTTACGGCGGGGCGAGGAGGAAGGCTACACCTTC. Encoded protein: CASSLRRGEEEGYTF.

This clonotype was seen a few times. The chain recombines TRBV6-6 with TRBJ1-6; D perhaps matches TRBD1 (6 bases). From germline, CDR1 is MNHNY and CDR2 SVGAGI (reference sequence). CDR3 length: 13 amino acids. The germline V and J ends were trimmed by 9 bases and 3 bases, with 9 bases remaining between them. CDR3 nucleotides: TGTGCCAGTCAGGACAGCTATAATTCACCCCTCCACTTT. This codes for CASQDSYNSPLHF.

This clonotype was seen only a few times. The chain carries TRBV28 and TRBJ2-7, with D maybe TRBD1 (6 bases). Germline assignment: CDR1 MDHEN and CDR2 SYDVKM. Trimming stripped 8 bases from V and 2 bases from J, with 13 bases between. The CDR3 covers 13 residues. The CDR3 DNA is TGTGCCAGCCAAAGGGGGACAACCTACGAGCAGTACTTC. Translation gives CASQRGTTYEQYF.

This clonotype is medium-sized. CDR3 in DNA: TGTGCCAGCAGCTTATTAGGGGGGGCAGGGACAGATACGCAGTATTTT. It codes for CASSLLGGAGTDTQYF. The genes are TRBV7-2 and TRBJ2-3, with D possibly matching TRBD2 (7 bases). The germline CDR1 and CDR2 sequences are SGHTA and FQGNSA. This CDR3 is 16 amino acids long. Trimming took off 2 bases at V and 3 bases at J, with 15 bases between the two ends.